This is a list of T cell receptor beta chains from one sample in a study of blood T cells in healthy people across ages. TCRdb reanalysed the 5' RACE reads using MiXCR and keeps one entry per CDR3 protein. This sample carries about 1,000,000 distinct CDR3 sequences, 35% to 55% of them seen once, and the ten largest clones take about 19%. The source material was blood. The receptors derive from a woman aged 55-69 years in good health. Each CDR3 is given with its conserved first and last residue. The order of the fields is V gene, D gene, clone size, J gene, CDR3 DNA, CDR3 protein. D genes are given only for firm matches. Some rows mark clone size as missing; the rest say once, few, many or name a class of expanded clone.

>TRBV14|TRBD2|NA|TRBJ2-1
TGTGCCAGCAGCCAAATAGCGGGAGCCACGGACAATGAGCAGTTCTTC
CASSQIAGATDNEQFF
>TRBV7-9|NA|few|TRBJ1-2
TGTGCCAGCAGCTCGTCCCGCGGCAGGGAGGGCTACACCTTC
CASSSSRGREGYTF
>TRBV15|NA|NA|TRBJ2-5
TGTGCCACCAGCAGAGCCGGTTCGGGAGTGAATGAGCAGTACTTC
CATSRAGSGVNEQYF
>TRBV14|NA|NA|TRBJ2-5
TGTGCCAGCAGCCAAGATCTGGCCCACCCTTCCCAAGAGACCCGGTACTTC
CASSQDLAHPSQETRYF
>TRBV20-1|TRBD2|few|TRBJ2-1
TGCAGTGCTTCCGGCCGACTAGCGGGGTTTATTGAGCAGTTCTTC
CSASGRLAGFIEQFF
>TRBV20-1|TRBD1|NA|TRBJ2-1
TGCAGTGCTAGAGGGAACAGGGGGAATACCTACAATGAGCAGTTCTTC
CSARGNRGNTYNEQFF
>TRBV14|NA|NA|TRBJ2-7
TGTGCCAGCAGCCAAATCTTCTCAGCCTACGAGCAGTACTTC
CASSQIFSAYEQYF
>TRBV27|NA|NA|TRBJ2-7
TGTGCCAGCAGATTACTATGGGGGACCTACGAGCAGTACTTC
CASRLLWGTYEQYF
>TRBV6-1|NA|NA|TRBJ2-3
TGTGCCAGCAGTGAAGAGATGCTGGAGACTAGCACAGATACGCAGTATTTT
CASSEEMLETSTDTQYF
>TRBV12-3/TRBV12-4|TRBD2|NA|TRBJ2-7
TGTGCCAGCAGGTCCAGCGGGAGTGGTTACGAGCAGTACTTC
CASRSSGSGYEQYF
>TRBV3-1|NA|NA|TRBJ1-2
TGTGCCAGCTCCGGGGCCAGGGTAAGCGGCTACACCTTC
CASSGARVSGYTF
>TRBV29-1|NA|few|TRBJ2-2
TGCAGCGCCTTAGGGAGAGGGGAAGGAGCTATCGGGGAGCTGTTTTTT
CSALGRGEGAIGELFF
>TRBV5-1|TRBD1|NA|TRBJ2-7
TGCGCCAGCAGCGCTAACAGGGGGCTCGACGAGCAGTACTTC
CASSANRGLDEQYF
>TRBV11-3|NA|NA|TRBJ2-3
TGTGCCAGCAGCTTAGATGGGGATAGCACAGATACGCAGTATTTT
CASSLDGDSTDTQYF
>TRBV5-1|NA|few|TRBJ2-1
TGCGCCAGCAGCCCCGCAGGTAACCCCTACAATGAGCAGTTCTTC
CASSPAGNPYNEQFF
>TRBV3-1|TRBD1|NA|TRBJ1-1
TGTGCCAGCAGCCCTACACAGGGGACAGCTGAAGCTTTCTTT
CASSPTQGTAEAFF
>TRBV28|NA|few|TRBJ2-7
TGTGCCAGCAGTCCCCTAGGGCGGACGATCGCCTACGAGCAGTACTTC
CASSPLGRTIAYEQYF
>TRBV18|NA|NA|TRBJ1-2
TGTGCCAGCTCAACCATGGGACATTCGCAATATGGCTACACCTTC
CASSTMGHSQYGYTF
>TRBV9|NA|NA|TRBJ2-1
TGTGCCAGCAGCGTAAGGGGAAACACCTACAATGAGCAGTTTTTC
CASSVRGNTYNEQFF
>TRBV4-1|NA|few|TRBJ2-7
TGCGCCAGCAGCCAACCGACAGACTCCTACGAGCAGTACTTC
CASSQPTDSYEQYF
>TRBV28|TRBD1|NA|TRBJ1-5
TGTGCCAGCAGTCCCGGGGACAGGACTCAGCCCCAGCATTTT
CASSPGDRTQPQHF
>TRBV20-1|NA|NA|TRBJ2-4
TGCAGTGCTAGAGGCTTAGCCGGGATAGCCAAAAACATTCAGTACTTC
CSARGLAGIAKNIQYF
>TRBV20-1|TRBD2|NA|TRBJ2-3
TGCAGTGCTAGCGTGCGGGAGGCGACAGATACGCAGTATTTT
CSASVREATDTQYF
>TRBV30|NA|NA|TRBJ1-2
TGTGCCTGGGATCGGGTAAAGGTCTATGGCTACACCTTC
CAWDRVKVYGYTF
>TRBV25-1|TRBD1|few|TRBJ2-1
TGTGCCAGCAGTGAATTAAGGGGGCGTTCGATAGATGAGCAGTTCTTC
CASSELRGRSIDEQFF
>TRBV20-1|TRBD2|few|TRBJ2-7
TGCAGTGCTAGACCTTCCTGGGCTAGCGGGAGTCTCTACGAGCAGTACTTC
CSARPSWASGSLYEQYF
>TRBV20-1|NA|many|TRBJ2-4
TGCAGTGAGGGAGGTTTAGCCAAAAACATTCAGTACTTC
CSEGGLAKNIQYF
>TRBV29-1|TRBD2|NA|TRBJ2-7
TGCAGCCTCGAGCGGGAGCCCCTTGGTCGGGGTGAGCAGTACTTC
CSLEREPLGRGEQYF
>TRBV20-1|TRBD2|NA|TRBJ2-5
TGCAGTGCCCCGGGACTAGCGGAAGAGACCCAGTACTTC
CSAPGLAEETQYF
>TRBV3-1|TRBD1|NA|TRBJ2-3
TGTGCCAGCAGCTTACCCGGGACAGGGGTTCCAGATACGCAGTATTTT
CASSLPGTGVPDTQYF